This T cell receptor beta chain was obtained from a study of blood T cell repertoires in COVID-19. Study-wide context: Researchers got acute and convalescent COVID-19 samples from the United States, Italy and Spain.

In the authors' workflow: Reference gene primers were amplified, and this amplification served to estimate nucleated cell counts. The table came from immunoSEQ multiplex PCR; TCRdb's copy has only in-frame clones and leaves some out. V, J and clone size are taken as reported in that table, and D and trimming were inferred from the DNA itself. The data hold tens of thousands of clones, with 60% to 80% observed a single time. Sequencing was done on a sample of peripheral blood. This receptor was identified in a man aged 70 or older with active or convalescent COVID-19.

CDR3 sequence reads: CASSLSSGLSYEQYF. The CDR3 bases are TGTGCCAGCAGCTTATCTAGCGGCTTATCCTACGAGCAGTACTTC. This chain links TRBV13 with TRBJ2-7, with 7 bases identical to TRBD2. The CDR3 extends over 15 amino acids. Germline trimming cut 2 bases from V and 1 base from J; bases unmatched to any gene: 5. The germline V gene encodes CDR1 PRHDT and CDR2 FYEKMQ (reference sequence).